Each of the 4 T cell receptor beta chains below was sequenced from the same sample in a study of T cells after yellow fever vaccination. TCRdb ran MiXCR on the 5' RACE reads and lists one entry per CDR3 protein. The profile shows hundreds of thousands of distinct CDR3 sequences, around 12% of them singletons. This specimen was PBMCs, taken on the day of the yellow fever booster vaccination. The source is a man aged 25 to 40 who received the YFV17D yellow fever vaccine.

This chain links TRBV6-2 or TRBV6-3 with TRBJ2-2; 10 nucleotides line up with TRBD2. Germline V lookup: CDR1 MNHEY, CDR2 SVGEGT. The V and J ends lost 6 bases and 5 bases, in that order; junction bases with no gene match: 9. This CDR3 comprises 16 residues. The CDR3 nucleotides are TGTGCCAGCAGCCCCGCTAGCGGGAGCTGGACCGGGGAGCTGTTTTTT. This gives the protein CASSPASGSWTGELFF.

This clonotype showed up just a few times. This chain links TRBV7-9 with TRBJ2-7; D gene unclear. Trimming cost V 3 bases and J 2 bases, with 11 bases left between them. The CDR3 contains 14 residues. Germline CDR1 SEHNR, CDR2 FQNEAQ (reference sequence). The CDR3 nucleotides are TGTGCCAGCAGCTTCGACACCATAGCCTACGAGCAGTACTTC. Its protein product is CASSFDTIAYEQYF. Full variable domain (missing parts from reference TRBV7-9 and TRBJ2-7): DTGVSQNPRHKITKRGQNVTFRCDPISEHNRLYWYRQTLGQGPEFLTYFQNEAQLEKSRLLSDRFSAERPKGSFSTLEIQRTEQGDSAMYLCASSFDTIAYEQYFGPGTRLTVT.

This clonotype was picked up many times. V and J are TRBV5-1 and TRBJ2-4; D not resolved. CDR1 and CDR2 (germline): SGHRS, YFSETQ. The CDR3 is 12 residues long. V was clipped by 2 bases and J by 5 bases, with 5 bases between them. The CDR3 is CASSFNENIQYF. In DNA form, the CDR3 reads TGCGCCAGCAGCTTTAATGAAAACATTCAGTACTTC.

A few counts support this clonotype. The chain combines TRBV27 with TRBJ2-5; a weak D match, TRBD1 (5 bases). This CDR3 contains 15 residues. V lost 4 bases and J lost 5, with 17 bases in between. The V gene's germline CDR1 is MNHEY and CDR2 SMNVEV (reference sequence). CDR3 loop: CASSWLGRVGETQYF. The CDR3 nucleotides read TGTGCCAGCAGTTGGCTGGGCAGGGTAGGGGAGACCCAGTACTTC.